This entry is about one T cell receptor (beta chain). Antigen specificity is unknown. This sample is drawn from a study of CD8+ T cells in alopecia areata. In the study overall: Tofacitinib was given for 6 to 18 months, then stopped for 6 months.

Study results and limitations: Affected lesional scalp, above all in alopecia totalis/universalis, was more clonal than normal scalp.

From germline, CDR1 is SGHAT and CDR2 FQNNGV. This CDR3 spans 16 amino acids. V lost 5 bases to trimming and J lost 4 bases; unmatched junction nucleotides: 6. Investigators isolated RNA and reverse transcribed it into cDNA to act as the sequencing template. The assay was immunoSEQ multiplex PCR, and TCRdb's table has in-frame clones only and misses some. In the table there are hundreds of thousands of clones, approximately 61% of which are singletons. Samples from alopecia areata patients were lesional scalp punch biopsies and peripheral blood. Cell sorting on a FACSAria was used to separate CD4+ and CD8+ T cells from the PBMCs.

The specimen comprised CD4+ T cells sorted from blood, sampled at week 0. The J gene is TRBJ2-3, the V gene TRBV11-2; 13 bases line up with TRBD2. The clonotype comes from a human donor with alopecia areata. The CDR3 protein is CASSQGTSGTPDTQYF. The CDR3 DNA follows: TGTGCCAGCAGCCAGGGGACTAGCGGGACCCCAGATACGCAGTATTTT.